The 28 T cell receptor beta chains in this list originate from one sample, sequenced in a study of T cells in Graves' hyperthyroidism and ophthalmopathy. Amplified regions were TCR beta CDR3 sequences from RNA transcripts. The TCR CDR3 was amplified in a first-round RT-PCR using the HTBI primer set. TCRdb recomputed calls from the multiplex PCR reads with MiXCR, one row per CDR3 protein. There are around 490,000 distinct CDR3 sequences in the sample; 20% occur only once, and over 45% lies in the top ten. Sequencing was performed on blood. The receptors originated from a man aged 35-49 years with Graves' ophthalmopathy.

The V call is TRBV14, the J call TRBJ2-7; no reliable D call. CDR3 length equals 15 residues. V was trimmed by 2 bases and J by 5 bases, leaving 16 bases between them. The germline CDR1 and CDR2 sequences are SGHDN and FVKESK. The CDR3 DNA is TGTGCCAGCAGCCAATTGACGTCCACCTACGACGAGCAGTACTTC. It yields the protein CASSQLTSTYDEQYF.

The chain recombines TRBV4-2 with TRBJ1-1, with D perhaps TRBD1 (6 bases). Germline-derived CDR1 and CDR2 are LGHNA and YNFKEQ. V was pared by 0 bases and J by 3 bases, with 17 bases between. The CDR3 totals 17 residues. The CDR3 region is CASSQDSPGAIDTEAFF. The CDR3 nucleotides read TGTGCCAGCAGCCAAGACTCCCCGGGGGCGATTGACACTGAAGCTTTCTTT.

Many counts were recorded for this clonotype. The CDR3 DNA reads as TGTGCCAGCAGTTTTGATGAAGGGGGGACGAACGAGCAGTACTTC. It translates to CASSFDEGGTNEQYF. The V and J genes are TRBV12-3 or TRBV12-4 and TRBJ2-7; D tentatively reads TRBD1 or TRBD2 (6 bases each). CDR3 length: 15 amino acids. V was pared by 3 bases and J by 5 bases, with 17 bases between.

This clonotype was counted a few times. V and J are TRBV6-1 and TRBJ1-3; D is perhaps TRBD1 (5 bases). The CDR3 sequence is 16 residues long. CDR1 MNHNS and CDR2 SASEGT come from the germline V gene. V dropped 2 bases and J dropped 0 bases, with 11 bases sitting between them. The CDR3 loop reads CASSEPPGYSGNTIYF. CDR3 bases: TGTGCCAGCAGTGAACCTCCAGGGTACTCTGGAAACACCATATATTTT.

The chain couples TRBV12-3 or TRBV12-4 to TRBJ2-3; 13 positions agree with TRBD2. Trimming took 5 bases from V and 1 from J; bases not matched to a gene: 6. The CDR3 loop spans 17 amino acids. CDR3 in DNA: TGTGCCAGCAGTCCCACTAGCGGGAGGGCCGGCACAGATACGCAGTATTTT. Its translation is CASSPTSGRAGTDTQYF.

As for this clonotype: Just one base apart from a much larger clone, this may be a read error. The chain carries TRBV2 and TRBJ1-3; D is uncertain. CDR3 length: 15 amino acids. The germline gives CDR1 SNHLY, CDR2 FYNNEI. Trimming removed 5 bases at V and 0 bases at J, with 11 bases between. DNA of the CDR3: TGTGCCAGCAGTTTTATTGTCAGCTCTGGAAACACCATATATTTT. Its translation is CASSFIVSSGNTIYF.

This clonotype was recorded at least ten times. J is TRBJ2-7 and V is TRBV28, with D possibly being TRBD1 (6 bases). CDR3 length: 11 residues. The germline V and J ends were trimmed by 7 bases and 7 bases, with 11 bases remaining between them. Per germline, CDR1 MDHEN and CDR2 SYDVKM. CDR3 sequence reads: CASKDRGEQYF. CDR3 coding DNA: TGTGCCAGCAAGGATAGGGGGGAGCAGTACTTC.

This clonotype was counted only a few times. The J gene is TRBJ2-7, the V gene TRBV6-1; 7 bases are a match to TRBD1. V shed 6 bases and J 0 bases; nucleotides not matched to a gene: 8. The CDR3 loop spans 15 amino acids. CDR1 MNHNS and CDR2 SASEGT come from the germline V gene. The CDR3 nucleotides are TGTGCCAGCAGCACAGACAGGGAAGCCTCCTACGAGCAGTACTTC. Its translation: CASSTDREASYEQYF.

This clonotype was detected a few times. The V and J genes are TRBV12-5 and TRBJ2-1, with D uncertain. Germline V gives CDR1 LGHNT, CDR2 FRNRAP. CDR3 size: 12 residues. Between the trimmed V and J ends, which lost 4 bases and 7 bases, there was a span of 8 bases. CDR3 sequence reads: CASGSRRNEQFF. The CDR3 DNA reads TGTGCTAGTGGTTCCCGTAGGAATGAGCAGTTCTTC.

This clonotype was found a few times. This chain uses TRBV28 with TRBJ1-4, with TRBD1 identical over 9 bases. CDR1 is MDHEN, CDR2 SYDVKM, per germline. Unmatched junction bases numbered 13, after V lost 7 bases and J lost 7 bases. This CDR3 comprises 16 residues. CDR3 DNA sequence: TGTGCCAGCACCCCGGGGCCGGGACAGGGAGGTGAAAAACTGTTTTTT. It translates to CASTPGPGQGGEKLFF.

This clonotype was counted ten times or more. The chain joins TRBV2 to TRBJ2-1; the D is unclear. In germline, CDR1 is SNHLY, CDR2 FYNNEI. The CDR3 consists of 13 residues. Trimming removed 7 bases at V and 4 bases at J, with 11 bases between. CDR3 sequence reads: CASTSRPYNEQFF. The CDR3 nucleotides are TGTGCCAGCACCTCCCGGCCTTACAATGAGCAGTTCTTC. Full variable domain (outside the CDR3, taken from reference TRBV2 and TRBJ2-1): EPEVTQTPSHQVTQMGQEVILRCVPISNHLYFYWYRQILGQKVEFLVSFYNNEISEKSEIFDDQFSVERPDGSNFTLKIRSTKLEDSAMYFCASTSRPYNEQFFGPGTRLTVL.

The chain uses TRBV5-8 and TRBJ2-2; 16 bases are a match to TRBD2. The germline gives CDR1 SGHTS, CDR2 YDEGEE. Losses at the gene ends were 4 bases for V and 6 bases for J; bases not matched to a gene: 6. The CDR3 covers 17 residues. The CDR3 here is CASSQGLAGGLSGELFF. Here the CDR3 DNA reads TGTGCCAGCAGCCAGGGACTAGCGGGGGGGCTTTCCGGGGAGCTGTTTTTT.

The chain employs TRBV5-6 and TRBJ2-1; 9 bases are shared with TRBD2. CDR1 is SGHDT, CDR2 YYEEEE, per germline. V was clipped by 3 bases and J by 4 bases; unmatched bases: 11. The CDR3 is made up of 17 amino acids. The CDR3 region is CASSSLGDSGGYNEQFF. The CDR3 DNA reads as TGTGCCAGCAGCTCCCTGGGCGATAGCGGGGGATACAATGAGCAGTTCTTC.

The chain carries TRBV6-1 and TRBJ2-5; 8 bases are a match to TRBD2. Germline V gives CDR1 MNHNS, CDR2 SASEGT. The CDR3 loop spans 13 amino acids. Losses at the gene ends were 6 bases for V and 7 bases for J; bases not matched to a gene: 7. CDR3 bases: TGTGCCAGCAGGCAGGACAGCGGGGGGACCCAGTACTTC. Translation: CASRQDSGGTQYF.

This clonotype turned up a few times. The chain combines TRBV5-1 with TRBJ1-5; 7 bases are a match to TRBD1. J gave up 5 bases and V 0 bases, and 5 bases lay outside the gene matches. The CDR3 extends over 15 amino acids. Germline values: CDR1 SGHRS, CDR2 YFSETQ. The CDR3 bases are TGCGCCAGCAGCTTGGGTGGGACAGAAGATCAGCCCCAGCATTTT. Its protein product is CASSLGGTEDQPQHF.

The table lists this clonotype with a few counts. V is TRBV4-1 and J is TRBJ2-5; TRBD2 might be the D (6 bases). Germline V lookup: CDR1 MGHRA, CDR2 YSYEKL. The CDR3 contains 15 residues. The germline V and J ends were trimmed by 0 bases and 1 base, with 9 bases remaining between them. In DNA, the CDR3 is TGCGCCAGCAGCCAAGAGACTAGGCGCCAAGAGACCCAGTACTTC. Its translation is CASSQETRRQETQYF.

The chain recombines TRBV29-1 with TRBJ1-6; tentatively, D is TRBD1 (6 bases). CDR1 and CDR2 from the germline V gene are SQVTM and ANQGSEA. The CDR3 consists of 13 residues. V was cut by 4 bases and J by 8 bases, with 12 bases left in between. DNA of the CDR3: TGCAGCGTTGGGGGGGCTCGTTATTCACCCCTCCACTTT. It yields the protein CSVGGARYSPLHF.

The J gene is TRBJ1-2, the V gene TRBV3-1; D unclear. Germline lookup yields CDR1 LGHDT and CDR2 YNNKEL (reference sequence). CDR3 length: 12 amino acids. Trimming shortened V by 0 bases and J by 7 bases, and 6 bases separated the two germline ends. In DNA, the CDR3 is TGTGCCAGCAGCCAAGATAGGAGTGGCTACACCTTC. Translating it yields CASSQDRSGYTF.

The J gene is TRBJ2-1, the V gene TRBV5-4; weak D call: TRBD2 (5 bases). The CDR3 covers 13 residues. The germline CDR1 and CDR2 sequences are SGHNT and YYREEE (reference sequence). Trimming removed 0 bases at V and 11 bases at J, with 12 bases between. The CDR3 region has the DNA TGTGCCAGCAGCTTGGATCAGCGGATCAAGCAGTTCTTC. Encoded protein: CASSLDQRIKQFF. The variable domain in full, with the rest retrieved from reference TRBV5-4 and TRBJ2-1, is ETGVTQSPTHLIKTRGQQVTLRCSSQSGHNTVSWYQQALGQGPQFIFQYYREEENGRGNFPPRFSGLQFPNYSSELNVNALELDDSALYLCASSLDQRIKQFFGPGTRLTVL.

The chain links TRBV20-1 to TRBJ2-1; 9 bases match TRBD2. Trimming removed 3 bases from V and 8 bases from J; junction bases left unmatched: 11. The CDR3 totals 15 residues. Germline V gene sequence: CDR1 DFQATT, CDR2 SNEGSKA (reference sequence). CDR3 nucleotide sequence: TGCAGTGCTAGGACCGGGACTAGCCTAAGCGATGAGCAGTTCTTC. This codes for CSARTGTSLSDEQFF.

The CDR3 nucleotides are TGTGCCAGCAGCGCCCGGGGGGACACTGAAGCTTTCTTT. Translating gives CASSARGDTEAFF. The V gene is TRBV9, the J gene TRBJ1-1; a possible D gene is TRBD1 (5 bases). This CDR3 has 13 amino acids. Germline loops: CDR1 SGDLS, CDR2 YYNGEE. V was shortened by 3 bases and J by 3 bases, with 9 bases between the two germline ends.

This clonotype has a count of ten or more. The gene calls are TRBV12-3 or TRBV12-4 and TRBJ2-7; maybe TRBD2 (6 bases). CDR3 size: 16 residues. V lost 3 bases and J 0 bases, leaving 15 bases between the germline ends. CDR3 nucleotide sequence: TGTGCCAGCAGTTTTGGTACCCTAGCGATCTCCTACGAGCAGTACTTC. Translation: CASSFGTLAISYEQYF.

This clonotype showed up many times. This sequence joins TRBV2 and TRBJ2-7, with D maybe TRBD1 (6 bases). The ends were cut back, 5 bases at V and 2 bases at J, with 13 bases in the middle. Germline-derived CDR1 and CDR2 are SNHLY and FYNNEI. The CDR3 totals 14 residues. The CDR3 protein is CASSQGRSTYEQYF. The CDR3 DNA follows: TGTGCCAGCAGTCAGGGGCGATCGACCTACGAGCAGTACTTC.

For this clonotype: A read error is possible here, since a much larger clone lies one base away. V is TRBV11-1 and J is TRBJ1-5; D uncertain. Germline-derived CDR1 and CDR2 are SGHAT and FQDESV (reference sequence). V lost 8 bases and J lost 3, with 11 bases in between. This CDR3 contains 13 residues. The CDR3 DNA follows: TGTGCCAGCGGCTCTAGCTTCAATCAGCCCCAGCATTTT. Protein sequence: CASGSSFNQPQHF.

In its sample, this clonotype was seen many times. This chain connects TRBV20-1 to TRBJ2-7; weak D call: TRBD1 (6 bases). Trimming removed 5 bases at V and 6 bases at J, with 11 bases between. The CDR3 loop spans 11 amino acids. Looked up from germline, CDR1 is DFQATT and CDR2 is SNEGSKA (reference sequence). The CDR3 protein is CSAQTGFEQYF. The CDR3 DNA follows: TGCAGTGCTCAAACAGGGTTCGAGCAGTACTTC.

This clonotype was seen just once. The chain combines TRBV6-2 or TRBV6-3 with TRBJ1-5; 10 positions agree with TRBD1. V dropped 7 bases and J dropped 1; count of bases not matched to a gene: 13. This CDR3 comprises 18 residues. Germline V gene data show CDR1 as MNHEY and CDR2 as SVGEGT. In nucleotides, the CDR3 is TGTGCCAGCACCCCTCCCGGGACAGGGGTCACGAGCAATCAGCCCCAGCATTTT. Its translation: CASTPPGTGVTSNQPQHF.

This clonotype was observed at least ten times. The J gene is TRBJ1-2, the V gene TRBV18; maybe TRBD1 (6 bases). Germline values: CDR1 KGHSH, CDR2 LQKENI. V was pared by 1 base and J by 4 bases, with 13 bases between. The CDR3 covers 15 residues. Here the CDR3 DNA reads TGTGCCAGCTCACCACGGGACATCACGGGCTATGGCTACACCTTC. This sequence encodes CASSPRDITGYGYTF.

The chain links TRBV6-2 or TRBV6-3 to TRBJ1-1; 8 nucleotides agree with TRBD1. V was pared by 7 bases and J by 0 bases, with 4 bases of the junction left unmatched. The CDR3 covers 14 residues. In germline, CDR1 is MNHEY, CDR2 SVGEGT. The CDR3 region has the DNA TGTGCCAGCAAAAGGACAGGGATGAACACTGAAGCTTTCTTT. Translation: CASKRTGMNTEAFF.